Included here is one T cell receptor (beta chain) sequence, with context. Its target is not known. Sequencing used immunoSEQ multiplex PCR; TCRdb keeps in-frame clones, though not all of them. Of some 120,000 clones in the sample, 70% to 85% were seen once. The sample originates from a study of T cell responses to AZD1222 COVID-19 vaccine. General study findings and limits: Spike-specific TCR breadth and depth went up after people got two AZD1222 doses. Nearly half of the spike-specific TCRs reportedly recognize variant regions that carry no mutations. Most donors were white British and more were female, and clonal diversity was possibly underestimated.

The CDR3 extends over 13 amino acids. J gave up 5 bases and V 7 bases, and 11 bases lay outside the gene matches. The germline gives CDR1 SQVTM, CDR2 ANQGSEA. The analysis combined second doses at about 4 or about 12 weeks. This clonotype originated in an adult who received the AZD1222 COVID-19 vaccine. This sample comprised peripheral blood, obtained 28 days after the second AZD1222 dose. This chain links TRBV29-1 with TRBJ2-7; TRBD2 matches 7 bases. The CDR3 DNA reads TGCAGCGCAACTCGAGGACTAGGGAACGAGCAGTACTTC. Its translation: CSATRGLGNEQYF.